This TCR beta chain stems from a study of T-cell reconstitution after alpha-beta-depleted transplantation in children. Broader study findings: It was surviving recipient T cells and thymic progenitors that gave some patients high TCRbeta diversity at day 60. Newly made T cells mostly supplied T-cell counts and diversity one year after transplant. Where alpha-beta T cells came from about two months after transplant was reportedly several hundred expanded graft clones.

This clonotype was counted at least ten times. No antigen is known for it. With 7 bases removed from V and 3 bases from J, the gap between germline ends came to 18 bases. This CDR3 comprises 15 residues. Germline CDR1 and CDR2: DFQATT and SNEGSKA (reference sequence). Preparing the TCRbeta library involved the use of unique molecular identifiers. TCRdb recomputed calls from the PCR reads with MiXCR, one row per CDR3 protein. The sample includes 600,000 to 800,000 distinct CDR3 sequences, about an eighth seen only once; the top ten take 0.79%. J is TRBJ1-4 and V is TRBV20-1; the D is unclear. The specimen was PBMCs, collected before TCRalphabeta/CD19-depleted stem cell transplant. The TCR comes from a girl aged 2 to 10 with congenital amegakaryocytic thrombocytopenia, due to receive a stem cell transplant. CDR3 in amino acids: CSGVFGGGANEKLFF. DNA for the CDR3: TGCAGTGGGGTTTTTGGTGGCGGTGCTAATGAAAAACTGTTTTTT.